The T cell receptor (beta chain) described here comes from a study of T cells in Graves' hyperthyroidism and ophthalmopathy. Turning to the study itself: At initial diagnosis, before any treatment had begun, peripheral blood was obtained.

No ophthalmopathy progression within 18 months constituted stable Graves' hyperthyroidism. Isolation of PBMCs was performed on roughly 9 ml fresh peripheral blood. General study points: Blood also showed most of the thyroid clonotypes that were expanded above 0.001.

Template material for amplifying TCR beta CDR3 regions consisted of RNA transcripts. An initial round of RT-PCR targeting the TCR CDR3 relied on the HTBI primer set. A single record per CDR3 protein comes from TCRdb applying MiXCR to the multiplex PCR reads. The sample shows roughly 300,000 distinct CDR3 sequences, 15% to 20% of them seen only once. There are many counts of this clonotype. Its antigen is still unknown. This CDR3 spans 15 amino acids. Trimming left V 1 base short and J 4 bases short, with 13 bases between. The germline gives CDR1 SGHAT, CDR2 FQNNGV. V and J are TRBV11-2 and TRBJ1-1, with D maybe TRBD1 (6 bases). The sequence was collected from a woman aged 50 to 60 with Graves' hyperthyroidism. The material sequenced was blood. CDR3 in amino acids: CASSLVVGGSTEAFF. The CDR3 nucleotides are TGTGCCAGCAGCTTAGTCGTAGGGGGTAGCACTGAAGCTTTCTTT.